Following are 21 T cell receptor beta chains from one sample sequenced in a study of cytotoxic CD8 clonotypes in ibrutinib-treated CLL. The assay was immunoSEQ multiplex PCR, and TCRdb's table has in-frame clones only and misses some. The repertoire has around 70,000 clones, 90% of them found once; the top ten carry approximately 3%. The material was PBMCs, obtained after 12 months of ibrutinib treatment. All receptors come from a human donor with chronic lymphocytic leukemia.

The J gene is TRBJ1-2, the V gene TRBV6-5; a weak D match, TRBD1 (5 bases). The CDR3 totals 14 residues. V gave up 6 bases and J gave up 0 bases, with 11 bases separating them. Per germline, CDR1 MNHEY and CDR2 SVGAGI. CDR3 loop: CASRRGGPNYGYTF. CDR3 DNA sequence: TGTGCCAGCAGGCGGGGCGGACCTAACTATGGCTACACCTTC.

The CDR3 region is CSVSGAFF. CDR3 nucleotide sequence: TGCAGTGTGAGTGGGGCTTTCTTT. The rearrangement joins TRBV20-1 to TRBJ1-1; D is ambiguous. Trimming pared 7 bases from V and 11 bases from J, leaving 8 bases between. Germline lookup yields CDR1 DFQATT and CDR2 SNEGSKA (reference sequence). The CDR3 length is 8 residues.

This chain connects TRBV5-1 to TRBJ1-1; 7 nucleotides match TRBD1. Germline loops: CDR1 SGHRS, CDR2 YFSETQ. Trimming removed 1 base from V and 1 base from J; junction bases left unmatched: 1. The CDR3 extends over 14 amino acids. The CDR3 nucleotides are TGCGCCAGCAGCTTGACAGGGGAGAACACTGAAGCTTTCTTT. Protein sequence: CASSLTGENTEAFF.

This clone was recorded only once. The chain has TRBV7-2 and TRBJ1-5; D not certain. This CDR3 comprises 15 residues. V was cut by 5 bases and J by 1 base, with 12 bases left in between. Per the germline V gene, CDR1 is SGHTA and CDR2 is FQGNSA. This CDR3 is CASSGPGGSNQPQHF. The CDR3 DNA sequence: TGTGCCAGCAGCGGGCCCGGAGGAAGCAATCAGCCCCAGCATTTT.

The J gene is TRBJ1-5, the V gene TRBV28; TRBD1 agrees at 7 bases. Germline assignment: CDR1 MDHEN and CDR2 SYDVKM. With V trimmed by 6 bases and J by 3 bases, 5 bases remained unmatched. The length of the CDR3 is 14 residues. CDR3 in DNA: TGTGCCAGCAGGAATACAGGGGACAATCAGCCCCAGCATTTT. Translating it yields CASRNTGDNQPQHF.

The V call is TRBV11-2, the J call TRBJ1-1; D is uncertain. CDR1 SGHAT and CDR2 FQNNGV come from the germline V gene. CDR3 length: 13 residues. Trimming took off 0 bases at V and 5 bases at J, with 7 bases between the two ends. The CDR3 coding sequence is TGTGCCAGCAGCTTAGAAGCGGGAACTGAAGCTTTCTTT. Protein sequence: CASSLEAGTEAFF.

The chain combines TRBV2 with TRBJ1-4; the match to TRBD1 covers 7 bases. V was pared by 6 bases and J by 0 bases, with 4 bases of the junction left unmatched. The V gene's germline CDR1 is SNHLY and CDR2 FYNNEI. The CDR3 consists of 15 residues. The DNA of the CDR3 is TGTGCCAGCAGGGGGACAGCTGCAACTAATGAAAAACTGTTTTTT. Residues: CASRGTAATNEKLFF.

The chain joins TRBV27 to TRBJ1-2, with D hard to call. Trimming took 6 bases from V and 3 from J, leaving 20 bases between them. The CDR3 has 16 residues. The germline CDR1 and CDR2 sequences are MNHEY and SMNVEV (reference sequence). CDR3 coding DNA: TGTGCCAGCAGCTGGGGAGGGTTCAATGGGGACTATGGCTACACCTTC. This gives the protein CASSWGGFNGDYGYTF.

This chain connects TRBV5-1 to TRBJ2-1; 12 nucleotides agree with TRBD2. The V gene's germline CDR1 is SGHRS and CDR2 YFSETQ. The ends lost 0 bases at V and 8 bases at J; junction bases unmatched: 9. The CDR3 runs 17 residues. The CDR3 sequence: CASSLGLAGEFRDEQFF. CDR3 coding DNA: TGCGCCAGCAGCTTGGGACTAGCGGGAGAGTTTCGGGATGAGCAGTTCTTC.

CDR3 protein: CAWMTGNYGYTF. For the CDR3, the DNA is TGTGCCTGGATGACAGGGAACTATGGCTACACCTTC. The rearrangement uses TRBV30 and TRBJ1-2; 7 bases are a match to TRBD1. V lost 4 bases to trimming and J lost 2 bases; unmatched junction nucleotides: 1. Germline CDR1 and CDR2: GTSNPN and SVGIG (reference sequence). The CDR3 has 12 amino acids.

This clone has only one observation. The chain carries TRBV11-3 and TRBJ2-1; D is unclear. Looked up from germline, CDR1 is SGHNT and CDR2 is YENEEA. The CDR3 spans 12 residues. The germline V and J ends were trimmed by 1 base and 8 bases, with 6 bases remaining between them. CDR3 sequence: CASSLARDEQFF. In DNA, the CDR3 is TGTGCCAGCAGCTTAGCTCGGGATGAGCAGTTCTTC.

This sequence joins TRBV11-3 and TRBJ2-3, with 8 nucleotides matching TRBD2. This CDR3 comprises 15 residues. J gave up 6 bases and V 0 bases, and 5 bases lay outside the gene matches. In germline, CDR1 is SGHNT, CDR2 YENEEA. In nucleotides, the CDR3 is TGTGCCAGCAGCTTAGAAGGGACTAGTAGTGATACGCAGTATTTT. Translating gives CASSLEGTSSDTQYF.

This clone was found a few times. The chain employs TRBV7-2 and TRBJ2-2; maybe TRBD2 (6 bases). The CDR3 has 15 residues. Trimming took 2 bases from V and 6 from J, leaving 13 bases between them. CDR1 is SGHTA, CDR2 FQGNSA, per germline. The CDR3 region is CASSLNRAGAGELFF. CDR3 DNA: TGTGCCAGCAGCTTAAACCGAGCGGGCGCCGGGGAGCTGTTTTTT.

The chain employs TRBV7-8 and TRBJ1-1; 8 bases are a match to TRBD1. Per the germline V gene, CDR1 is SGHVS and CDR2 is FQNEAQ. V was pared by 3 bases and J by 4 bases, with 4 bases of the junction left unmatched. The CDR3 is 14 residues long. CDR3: CASSFGQGVTEAFF. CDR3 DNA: TGTGCCAGCAGCTTCGGACAGGGCGTCACTGAAGCTTTCTTT. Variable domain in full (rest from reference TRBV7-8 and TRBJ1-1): GAGVSQSPRYKVAKRGQDVALRCDPISGHVSLFWYQQALGQGPEFLTYFQNEAQLDKSGLPSDRFFAERPEGSVSTLKIQRTQQEDSAVYLCASSFGQGVTEAFFGQGTRLTVV.

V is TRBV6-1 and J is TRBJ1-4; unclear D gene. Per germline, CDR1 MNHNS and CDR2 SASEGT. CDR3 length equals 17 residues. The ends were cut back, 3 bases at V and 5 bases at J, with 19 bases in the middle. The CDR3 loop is CASSDPHRADQNEKLFF. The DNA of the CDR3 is TGTGCCAGCAGTGATCCCCATCGGGCAGACCAGAATGAAAAACTGTTTTTT.

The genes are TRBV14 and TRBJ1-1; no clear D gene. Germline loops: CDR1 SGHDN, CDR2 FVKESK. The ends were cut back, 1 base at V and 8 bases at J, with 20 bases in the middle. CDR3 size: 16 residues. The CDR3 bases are TGTGCCAGCAGCCAAGGCTTTAGGACGAGGCCTTGGGAAGCTTTCTTT. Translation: CASSQGFRTRPWEAFF.

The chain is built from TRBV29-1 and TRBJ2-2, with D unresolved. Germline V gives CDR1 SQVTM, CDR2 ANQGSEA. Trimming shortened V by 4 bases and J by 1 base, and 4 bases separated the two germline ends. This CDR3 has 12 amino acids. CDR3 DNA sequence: TGCAGCGTTGTAGGGAACACCGGGGAGCTGTTTTTT. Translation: CSVVGNTGELFF.

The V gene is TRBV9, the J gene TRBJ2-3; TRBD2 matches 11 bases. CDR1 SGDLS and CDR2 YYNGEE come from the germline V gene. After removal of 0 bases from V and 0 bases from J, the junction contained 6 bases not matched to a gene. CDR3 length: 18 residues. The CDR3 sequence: CASSVGLAGGTSTDTQYF. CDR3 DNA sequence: TGTGCCAGCAGCGTAGGCCTAGCGGGAGGCACTAGCACAGATACGCAGTATTTT.

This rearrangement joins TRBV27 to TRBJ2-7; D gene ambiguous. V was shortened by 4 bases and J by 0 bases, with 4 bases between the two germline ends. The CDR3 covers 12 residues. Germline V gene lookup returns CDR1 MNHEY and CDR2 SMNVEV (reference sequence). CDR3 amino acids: CASSSSSYEQYF. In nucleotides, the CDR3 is TGTGCCAGCAGTTCGAGCTCCTACGAGCAGTACTTC.

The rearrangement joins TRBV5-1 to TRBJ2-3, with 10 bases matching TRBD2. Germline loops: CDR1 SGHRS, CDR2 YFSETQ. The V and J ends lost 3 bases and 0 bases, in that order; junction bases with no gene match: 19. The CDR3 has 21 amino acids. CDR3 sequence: CASSSSALAGETHFSTDTQYF. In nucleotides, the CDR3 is TGCGCCAGCAGCTCCTCAGCTCTAGCGGGAGAGACCCATTTTAGCACAGATACGCAGTATTTT.

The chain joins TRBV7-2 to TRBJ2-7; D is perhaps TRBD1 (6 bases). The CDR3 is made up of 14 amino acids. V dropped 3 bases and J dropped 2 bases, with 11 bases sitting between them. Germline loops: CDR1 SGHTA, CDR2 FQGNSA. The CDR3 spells CASSFYGGPYEQYF. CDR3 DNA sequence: TGTGCCAGCAGCTTTTATGGGGGCCCCTACGAGCAGTACTTC.